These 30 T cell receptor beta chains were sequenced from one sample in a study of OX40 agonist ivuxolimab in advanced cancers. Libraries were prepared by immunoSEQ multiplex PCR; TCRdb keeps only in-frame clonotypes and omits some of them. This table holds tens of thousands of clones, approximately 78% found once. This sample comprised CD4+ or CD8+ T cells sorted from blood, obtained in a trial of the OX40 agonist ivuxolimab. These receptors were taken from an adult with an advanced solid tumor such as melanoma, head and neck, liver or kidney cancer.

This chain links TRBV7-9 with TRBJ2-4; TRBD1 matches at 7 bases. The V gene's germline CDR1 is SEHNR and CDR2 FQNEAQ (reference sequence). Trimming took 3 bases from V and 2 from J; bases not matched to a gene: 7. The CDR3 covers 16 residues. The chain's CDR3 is CASSLSAGGSKNIQYF. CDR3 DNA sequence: TGTGCCAGCAGCTTGTCGGCAGGGGGTTCCAAAAACATTCAGTACTTC.

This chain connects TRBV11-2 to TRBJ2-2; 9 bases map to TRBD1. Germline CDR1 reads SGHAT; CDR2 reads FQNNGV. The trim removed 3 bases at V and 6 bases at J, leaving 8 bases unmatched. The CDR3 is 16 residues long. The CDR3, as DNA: TGTGCCAGCAGCTTCCAGAACAGGGGGCAAGCCGGGGAGCTGTTTTTT. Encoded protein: CASSFQNRGQAGELFF.

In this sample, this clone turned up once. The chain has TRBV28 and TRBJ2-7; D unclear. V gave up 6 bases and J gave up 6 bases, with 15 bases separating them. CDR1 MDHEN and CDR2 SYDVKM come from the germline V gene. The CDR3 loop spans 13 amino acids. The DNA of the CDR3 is TGTGCCAGCAGATTTGACCGATTACGCGAGCAGTACTTC. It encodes CASRFDRLREQYF. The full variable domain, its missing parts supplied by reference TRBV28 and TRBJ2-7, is DVKVTQSSRYLVKRTGEKVFLECVQDMDHENMFWYRQDPGLGLRLIYFSYDVKMKEKGDIPEGYSVSREKKERFSLILESASTNQTSMYLCASRFDRLREQYFGPGTRLTVT.

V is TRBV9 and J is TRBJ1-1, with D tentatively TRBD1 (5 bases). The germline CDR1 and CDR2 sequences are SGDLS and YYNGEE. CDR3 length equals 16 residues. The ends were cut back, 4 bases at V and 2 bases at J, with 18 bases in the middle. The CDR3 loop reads CASSTSTTARNTEAFF. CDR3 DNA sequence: TGTGCCAGCAGCACCTCCACGACAGCTAGAAACACTGAAGCTTTCTTT.

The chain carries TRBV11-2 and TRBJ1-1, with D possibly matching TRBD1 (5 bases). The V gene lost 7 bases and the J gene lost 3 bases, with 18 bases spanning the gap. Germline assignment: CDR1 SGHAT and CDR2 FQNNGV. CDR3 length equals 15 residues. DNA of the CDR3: TGTGCCAGCACCCCCCGCTCAGGGTGGGACACTGAAGCTTTCTTT. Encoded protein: CASTPRSGWDTEAFF.

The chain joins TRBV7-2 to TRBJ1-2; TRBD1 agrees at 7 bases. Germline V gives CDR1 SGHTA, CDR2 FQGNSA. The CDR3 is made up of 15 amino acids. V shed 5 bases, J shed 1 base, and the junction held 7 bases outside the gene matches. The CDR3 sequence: CASSKDRPLNYGYTF. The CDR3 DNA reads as TGTGCCAGCAGCAAGGACAGGCCCCTTAACTATGGCTACACCTTC.

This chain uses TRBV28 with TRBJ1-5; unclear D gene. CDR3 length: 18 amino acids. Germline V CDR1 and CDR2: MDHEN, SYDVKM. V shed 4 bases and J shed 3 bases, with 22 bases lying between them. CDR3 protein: CASSSPRAARSLNQPQHF. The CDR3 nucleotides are TGTGCCAGCAGTTCACCGAGGGCAGCGCGCTCTCTCAATCAGCCCCAGCATTTT.

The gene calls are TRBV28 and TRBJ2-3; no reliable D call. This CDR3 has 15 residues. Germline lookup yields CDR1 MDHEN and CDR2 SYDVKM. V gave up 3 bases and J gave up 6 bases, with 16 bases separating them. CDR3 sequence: CASSFNGPLGDTQYF. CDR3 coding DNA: TGTGCCAGCAGTTTCAACGGCCCATTAGGCGATACGCAGTATTTT.

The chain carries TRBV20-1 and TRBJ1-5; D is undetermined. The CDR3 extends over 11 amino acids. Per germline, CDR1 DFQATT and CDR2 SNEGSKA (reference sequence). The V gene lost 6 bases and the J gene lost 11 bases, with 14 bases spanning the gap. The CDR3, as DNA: TGCAGTGCCGCCGTGGGAGGGACCCAGCATTTT. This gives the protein CSAAVGGTQHF.

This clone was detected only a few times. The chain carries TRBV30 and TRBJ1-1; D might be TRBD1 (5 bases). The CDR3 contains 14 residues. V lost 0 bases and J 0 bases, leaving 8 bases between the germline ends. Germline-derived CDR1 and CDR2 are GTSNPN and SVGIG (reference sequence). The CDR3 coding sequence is TGTGCCTGGAGTGTACTAGGGGTGAACACTGAAGCTTTCTTT. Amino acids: CAWSVLGVNTEAFF.

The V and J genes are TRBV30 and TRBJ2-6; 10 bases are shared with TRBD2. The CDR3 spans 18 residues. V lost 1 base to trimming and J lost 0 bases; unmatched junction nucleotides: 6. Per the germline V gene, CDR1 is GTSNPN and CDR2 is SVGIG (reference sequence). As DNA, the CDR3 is TGTGCCTGGAGTGACGGACTAGCGGAGCTCTCTGGGGCCAACGTCCTGACTTTC. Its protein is CAWSDGLAELSGANVLTF.

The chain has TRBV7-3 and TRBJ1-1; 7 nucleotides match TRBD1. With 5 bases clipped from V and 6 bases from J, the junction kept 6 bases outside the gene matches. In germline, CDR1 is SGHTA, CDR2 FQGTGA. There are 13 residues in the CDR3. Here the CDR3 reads CASSAYQGAEAFF. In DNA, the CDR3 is TGTGCCAGCAGCGCATATCAGGGGGCTGAAGCTTTCTTT.

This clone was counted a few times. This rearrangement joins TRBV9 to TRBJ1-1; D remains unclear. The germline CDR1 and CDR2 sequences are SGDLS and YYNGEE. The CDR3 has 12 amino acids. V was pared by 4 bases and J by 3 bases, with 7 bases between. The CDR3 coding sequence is TGTGCCAGCAGCACCCGGGACACTGAAGCTTTCTTT. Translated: CASSTRDTEAFF.

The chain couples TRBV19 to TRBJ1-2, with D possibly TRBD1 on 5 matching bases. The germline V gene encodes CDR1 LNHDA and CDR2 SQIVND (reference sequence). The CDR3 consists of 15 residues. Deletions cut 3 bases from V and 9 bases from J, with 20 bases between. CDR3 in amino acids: CASSISQTAPGSYTF. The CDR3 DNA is TGTGCCAGTAGTATCTCTCAGACAGCGCCGGGTAGCTACACCTTC.

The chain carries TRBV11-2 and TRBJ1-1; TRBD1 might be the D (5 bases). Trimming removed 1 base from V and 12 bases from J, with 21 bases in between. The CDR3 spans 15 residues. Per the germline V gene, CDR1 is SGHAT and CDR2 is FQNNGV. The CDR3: CASSLGGLGFKSPFF. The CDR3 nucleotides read TGTGCCAGCAGCTTAGGGGGGTTAGGGTTTAAGAGTCCTTTCTTT.

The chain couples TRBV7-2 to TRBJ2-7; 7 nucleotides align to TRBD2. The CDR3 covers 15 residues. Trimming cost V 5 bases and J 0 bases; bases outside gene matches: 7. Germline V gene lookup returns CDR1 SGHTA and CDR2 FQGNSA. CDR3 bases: TGTGCCAGCAGCCGCGGGACTACACACTCCTACGAGCAGTACTTC. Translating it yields CASSRGTTHSYEQYF.

The CDR3 nucleotides are TGTGCCAGCAGCAGGGGGGACACTGAAGCTTTCTTT. This translates into CASSRGDTEAFF. J is TRBJ1-1 and V is TRBV11-2, with D perhaps matching TRBD1 (6 bases). This CDR3 region has 12 residues. V dropped 5 bases and J dropped 3 bases, with 7 bases sitting between them. Germline-derived CDR1 and CDR2 are SGHAT and FQNNGV.

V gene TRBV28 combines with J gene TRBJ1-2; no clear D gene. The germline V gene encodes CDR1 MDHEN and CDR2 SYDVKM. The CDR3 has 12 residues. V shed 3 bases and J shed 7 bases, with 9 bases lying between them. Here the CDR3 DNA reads TGTGCCAGCAGTTTTGTCCTTTTTGGCTACACCTTC. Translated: CASSFVLFGYTF.

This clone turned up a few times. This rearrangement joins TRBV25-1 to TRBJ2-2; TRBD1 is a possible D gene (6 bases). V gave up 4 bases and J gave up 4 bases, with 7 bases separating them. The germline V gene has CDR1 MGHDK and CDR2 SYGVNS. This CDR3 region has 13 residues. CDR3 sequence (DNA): TGTGCCAGCAGTGGACAGGCCACCGGGGAGCTGTTTTTT. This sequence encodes CASSGQATGELFF.

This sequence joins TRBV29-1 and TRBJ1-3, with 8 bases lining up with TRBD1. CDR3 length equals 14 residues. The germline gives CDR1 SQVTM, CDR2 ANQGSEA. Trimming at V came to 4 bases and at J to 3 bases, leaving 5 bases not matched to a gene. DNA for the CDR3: TGCAGCGTTGCGGCAGGGGGCTATGGAAACACCATATATTTT. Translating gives CSVAAGGYGNTIYF.

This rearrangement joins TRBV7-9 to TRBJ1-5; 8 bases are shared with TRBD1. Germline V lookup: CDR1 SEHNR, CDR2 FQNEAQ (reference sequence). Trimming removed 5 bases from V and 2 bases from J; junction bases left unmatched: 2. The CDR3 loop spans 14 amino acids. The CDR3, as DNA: TGTGCCAGCAGCCTGACAGGGGGCAATCAGCCCCAGCATTTT. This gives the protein CASSLTGGNQPQHF.

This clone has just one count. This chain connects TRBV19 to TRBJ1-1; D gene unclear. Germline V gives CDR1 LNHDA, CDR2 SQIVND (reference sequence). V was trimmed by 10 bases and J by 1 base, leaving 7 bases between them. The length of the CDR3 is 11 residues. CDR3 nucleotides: TGTGCCACCCTGAGGAACACTGAAGCTTTCTTT. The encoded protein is CATLRNTEAFF. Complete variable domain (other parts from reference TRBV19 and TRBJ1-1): DGGITQSPKYLFRKEGQNVTLSCEQNLNHDAMYWYRQDPGQGLRLIYYSQIVNDFQKGDIAEGYSVSREKKESFPLTVTSAQKNPTAFYLCATLRNTEAFFGQGTRLTVV.

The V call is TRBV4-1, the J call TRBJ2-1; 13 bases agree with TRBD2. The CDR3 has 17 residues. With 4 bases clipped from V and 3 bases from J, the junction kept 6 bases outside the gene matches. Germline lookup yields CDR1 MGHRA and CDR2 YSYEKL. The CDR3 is CASSPWTSGGDYNEQFF. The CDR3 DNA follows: TGCGCCAGCAGCCCTTGGACTAGCGGGGGAGACTACAATGAGCAGTTCTTC.

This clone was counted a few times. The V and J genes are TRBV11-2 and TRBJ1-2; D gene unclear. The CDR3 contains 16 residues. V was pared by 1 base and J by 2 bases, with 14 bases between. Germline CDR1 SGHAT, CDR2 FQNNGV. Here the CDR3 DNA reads TGTGCCAGCAGCTTAGTCCGCGCAGGAGGGAACTATGGCTACACCTTC. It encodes CASSLVRAGGNYGYTF.

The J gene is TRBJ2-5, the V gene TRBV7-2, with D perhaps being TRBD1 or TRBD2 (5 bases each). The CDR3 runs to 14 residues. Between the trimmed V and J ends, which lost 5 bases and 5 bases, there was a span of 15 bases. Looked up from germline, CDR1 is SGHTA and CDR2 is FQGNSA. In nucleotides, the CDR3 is TGTGCCAGCAGCCCCGCCTGGGGACCGGAGACCCAGTACTTC. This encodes CASSPAWGPETQYF.

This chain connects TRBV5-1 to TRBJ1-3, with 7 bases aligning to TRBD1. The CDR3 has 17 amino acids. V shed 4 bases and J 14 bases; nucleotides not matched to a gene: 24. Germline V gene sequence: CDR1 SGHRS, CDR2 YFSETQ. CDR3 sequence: CASSPILTGTDARGLYF. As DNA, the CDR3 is TGCGCCAGCAGCCCAATTTTGACCGGGACAGACGCGAGAGGTTTATATTTT.

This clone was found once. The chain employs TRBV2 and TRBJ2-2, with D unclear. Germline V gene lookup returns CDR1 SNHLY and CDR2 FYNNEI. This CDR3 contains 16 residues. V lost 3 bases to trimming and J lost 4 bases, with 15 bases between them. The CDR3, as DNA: TGTGCCAGCAGTGATTTTGCACATCCGGGCACCGGGGAGCTGTTTTTT. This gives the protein CASSDFAHPGTGELFF.

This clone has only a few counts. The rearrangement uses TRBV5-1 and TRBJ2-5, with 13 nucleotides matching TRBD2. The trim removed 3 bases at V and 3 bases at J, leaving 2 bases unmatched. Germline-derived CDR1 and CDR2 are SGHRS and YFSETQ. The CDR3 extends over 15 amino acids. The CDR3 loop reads CASSSGTSGKETQYF. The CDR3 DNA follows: TGCGCCAGCAGCTCCGGGACTAGCGGGAAAGAGACCCAGTACTTC.

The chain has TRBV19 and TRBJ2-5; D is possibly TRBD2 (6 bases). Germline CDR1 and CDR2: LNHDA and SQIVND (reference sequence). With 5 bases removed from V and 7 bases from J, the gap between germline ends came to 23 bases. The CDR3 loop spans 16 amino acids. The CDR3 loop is CASSLLGGDDLGTQYF. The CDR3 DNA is TGTGCCAGTAGTCTTCTGGGAGGAGACGACCTCGGGACCCAGTACTTC.

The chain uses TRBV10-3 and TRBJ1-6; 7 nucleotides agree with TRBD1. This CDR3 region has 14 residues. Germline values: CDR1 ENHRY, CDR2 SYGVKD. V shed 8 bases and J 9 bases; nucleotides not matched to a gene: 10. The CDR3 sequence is CAIGAQGEGSPLHF. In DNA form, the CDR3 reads TGTGCCATCGGGGCTCAGGGGGAAGGTTCACCCCTCCACTTT.